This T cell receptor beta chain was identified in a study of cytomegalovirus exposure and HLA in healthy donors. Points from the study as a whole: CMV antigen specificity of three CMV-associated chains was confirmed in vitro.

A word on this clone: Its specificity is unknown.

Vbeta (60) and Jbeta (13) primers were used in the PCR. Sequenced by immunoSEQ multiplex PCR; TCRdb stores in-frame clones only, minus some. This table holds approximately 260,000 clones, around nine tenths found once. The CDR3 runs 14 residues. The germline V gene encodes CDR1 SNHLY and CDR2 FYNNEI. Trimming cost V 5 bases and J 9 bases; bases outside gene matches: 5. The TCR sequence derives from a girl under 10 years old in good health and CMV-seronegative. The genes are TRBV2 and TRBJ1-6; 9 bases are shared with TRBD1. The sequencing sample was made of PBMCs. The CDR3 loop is CASSPGQGGSPLHF. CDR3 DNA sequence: TGTGCCAGCAGTCCGGGACAGGGTGGTTCACCCCTCCACTTT.